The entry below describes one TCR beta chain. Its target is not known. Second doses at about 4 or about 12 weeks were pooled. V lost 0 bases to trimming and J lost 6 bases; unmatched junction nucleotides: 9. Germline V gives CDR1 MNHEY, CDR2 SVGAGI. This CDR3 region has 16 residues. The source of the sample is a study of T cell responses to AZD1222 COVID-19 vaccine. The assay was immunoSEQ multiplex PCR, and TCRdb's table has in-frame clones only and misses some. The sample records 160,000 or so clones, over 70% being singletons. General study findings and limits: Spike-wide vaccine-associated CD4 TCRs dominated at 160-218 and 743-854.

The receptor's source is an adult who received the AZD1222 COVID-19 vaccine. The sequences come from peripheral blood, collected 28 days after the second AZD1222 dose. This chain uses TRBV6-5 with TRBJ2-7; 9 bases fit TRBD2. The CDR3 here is CASSYSVLAGLSEQYF. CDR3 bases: TGTGCCAGCAGTTACTCGGTCCTAGCGGGATTAAGCGAGCAGTACTTC.